The source of this TCR beta chain is a study of OX40 agonist ivuxolimab in advanced cancers. Turning to the study itself: Patients' therapy was ivuxolimab, an antibody that acts as an agonist of OX40 (CD134). At approximately 80% male, the cohort had a mean age of approximately 60 years, ranging from roughly 20 to 79. Study-level points and caveats: Clonal expansion was seen in CD4+ and CD8+ blood T cells by week 6 at 0.1 to 3.0 mg/kg.

V lost 1 base and J lost 2; bases outside the gene matches: 4. Germline-derived CDR1 and CDR2 are MNHEY and SMNVEV (reference sequence). The CDR3 spans 15 residues. This clone was detected once. Its matching antigen is unknown. Produced via immunoSEQ multiplex PCR; TCRdb's table is partial and in-frame only. The repertoire holds 60,000 to 85,000 clones, with about 89% as singletons. The specimen was CD4+ or CD8+ T cells sorted from blood, collected in a trial of the OX40 agonist ivuxolimab. The TCR sequence derives from an adult with an advanced solid tumor such as melanoma, head and neck, liver or kidney cancer. The rearrangement joins TRBV27 to TRBJ1-2; 7 bases match TRBD1. CDR3 region: CASSLFGTENYGYTF. The DNA of the CDR3 is TGTGCCAGCAGTTTATTTGGGACAGAGAACTATGGCTACACCTTC.